This paragraph reports one T cell receptor (beta chain). Its antigen is not known. This sample is part of a study of CD8+CD57+ T cells in acquired aplastic anemia. Overall study: Mean yield of DNA from sorted CD4+ and CD8+ cells was approximately 3 ug. Findings and limits, study-wide: Controls did not differ significantly from patients in CD8+ Simpson's diversity.

Genomic DNA, serving as template, underwent TCR beta VDJ and CDR3 profiling. TCRdb passed the reads through MiXCR, listing each CDR3 protein once. Here the sample spans some 290,000 distinct CDR3 sequences, 56% being singletons. Germline trimming cut 4 bases from V and 5 bases from J; bases unmatched to any gene: 10. Germline CDR1 is MNHEY and CDR2 is SVGAGI. This CDR3 region has 15 residues. The sample was sorted CD4+, CD8+, or CD8+CD57+ T cells (not recorded which) from PBMCs. The clonotype originates from a human donor with severe aplastic anemia or a healthy control (not recorded which). The rearrangement uses TRBV6-5 and TRBJ1-1; 7 bases fit TRBD1. CDR3 protein: CASSSSGQVSTEAFF. The DNA of the CDR3 is TGTGCCAGCAGTTCCAGCGGACAGGTCTCAACTGAAGCTTTCTTT.